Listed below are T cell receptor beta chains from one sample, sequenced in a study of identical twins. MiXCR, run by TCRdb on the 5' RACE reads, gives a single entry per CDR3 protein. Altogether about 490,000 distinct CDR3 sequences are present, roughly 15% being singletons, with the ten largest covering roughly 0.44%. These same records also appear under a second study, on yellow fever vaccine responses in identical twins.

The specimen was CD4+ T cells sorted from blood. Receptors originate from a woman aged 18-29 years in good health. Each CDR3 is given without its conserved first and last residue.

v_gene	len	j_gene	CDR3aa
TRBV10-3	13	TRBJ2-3	AISAGQGATDTQY
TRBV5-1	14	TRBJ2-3	ASSLAGLGGADTQY
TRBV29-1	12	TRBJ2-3	SVELARRVDTQY
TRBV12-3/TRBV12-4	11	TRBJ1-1	ASTTGGMGEAF
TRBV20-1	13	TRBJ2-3	SATAGRGGTDTQY
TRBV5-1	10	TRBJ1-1	ASSFIRVEAF
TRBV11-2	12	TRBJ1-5	ASSLERAGQPQH
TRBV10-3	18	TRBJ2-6	AISTPWGDSLKPGANVLT
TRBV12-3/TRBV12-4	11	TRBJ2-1	ASSKARNNEQF
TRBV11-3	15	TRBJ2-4	ASSFSKTGYGKNIQY
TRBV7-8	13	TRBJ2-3	ASSRGRVGTDTQY
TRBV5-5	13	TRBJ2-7	ASSLLGELLNEQY
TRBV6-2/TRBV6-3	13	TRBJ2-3	ASSYRGGGTDTQY
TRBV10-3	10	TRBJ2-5	ATQGAGETQY